The present entry profiles one T cell receptor (beta chain) with its context. What it binds is not known. This record comes from a study of CD8+CD57+ T cells in acquired aplastic anemia. Study overall: An average of roughly 3 ug of DNA was obtained from sorted CD4+ and CD8+ cells.

Study outcomes and limitations: Comparison of patients with controls identified about 30 shared CD8+ CDR3 sequences.

The CDR3 has 13 amino acids. V was clipped by 0 bases and J by 4 bases, with 7 bases between them. CDR1 is PRHDT, CDR2 FYEKMQ, per germline (reference sequence). CDR3 and TCR beta VDJ profiling relied on genomic DNA as the template. Via MiXCR, TCRdb re-called the reads, giving one row per CDR3 protein. The repertoire holds some 200,000 distinct CDR3 sequences, with under 55% as singletons. The sequenced patients had an expansion of CD8+CD57+ cells seen by flow cytometry. Each patient had severe acquired aplastic anemia. The study sampled blood from patients who had received no therapy. The TCR originated in a human donor with aplastic anemia. The V and J genes are TRBV13 and TRBJ2-7; D is uncertain. Sequencing used sorted CD4+, CD8+, or CD8+CD57+ T cells (not recorded which) from PBMCs. CDR3 loop: CASSLGAEYEQYF. In DNA form, the CDR3 reads TGTGCCAGCAGCTTAGGTGCGGAATACGAGCAGTACTTC.